The sequence of this T cell receptor (beta chain) was determined in a study of blood T cell repertoires in COVID-19. Study-wide context: In each case, the material was cDNA or gDNA derived from T cells, B-cell-depleted T cells, or PBMCs.

CDR3 length equals 14 residues. V was clipped by 2 bases and J by 8 bases; unmatched bases: 6. Germline V gene lookup returns CDR1 SGHRS and CDR2 YFSETQ. In the authors' workflow: It was from reference gene primer amplification that nucleated cell counts were estimated. TCRdb's table, derived via immunoSEQ multiplex PCR, lists solely in-frame clones and lacks some. V and J calls and clone size are copied from that table; D and trimming were computed from the DNA. This repertoire shows 150,000 to 200,000 clones, around 80% found once; its top ten account for 11%. Self-reported history from a screening survey and questionnaire set each donor's cohort. Two negative PCRs, clearance, or symptom resolution were required of recovered Cohort 3 donors.

The sequence came from a man between 50 and 59 years old who had recovered from COVID-19. The sequencing input was PBMCs or T cells enriched from blood (not recorded which). The V gene is TRBV5-1, the J gene TRBJ2-3; 9 positions match TRBD2. The CDR3 coding sequence is TGCGCCAGCAGCTTTCGCGGGGGGGATGGTACGCAGTATTTT. Protein: CASSFRGGDGTQYF.